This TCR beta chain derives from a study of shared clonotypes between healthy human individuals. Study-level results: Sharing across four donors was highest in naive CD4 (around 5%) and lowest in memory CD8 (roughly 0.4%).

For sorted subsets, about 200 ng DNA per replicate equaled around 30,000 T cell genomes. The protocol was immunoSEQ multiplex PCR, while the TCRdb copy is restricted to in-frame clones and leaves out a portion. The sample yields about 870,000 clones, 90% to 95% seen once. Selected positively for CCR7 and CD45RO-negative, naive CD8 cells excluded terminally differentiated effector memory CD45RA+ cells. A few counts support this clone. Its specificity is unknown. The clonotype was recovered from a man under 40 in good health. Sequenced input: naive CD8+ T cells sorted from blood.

As DNA, the CDR3 is TGTGCCAGCTCAGGGGGACTTTCCAGGGAGACCCAGTACTTC. Translating gives CASSGGLSRETQYF. This rearrangement joins TRBV27 to TRBJ2-5, with D tentatively TRBD1 (7 bases). The germline V gene encodes CDR1 MNHEY and CDR2 SMNVEV (reference sequence). This CDR3 has 14 amino acids. With 8 bases removed from V and 5 bases from J, the gap between germline ends came to 18 bases.